These 21 T cell receptor beta chains were sequenced from one sample in a study of cytomegalovirus exposure and HLA in healthy donors (dated by TCRdb to about 2017). Libraries were made using the immunoSEQ multiplex PCR assay. For the multiplex PCR, a mixture combining 60 forward primers for TCR Vbeta segments and 13 reverse primers for TCR Jbeta segments was used. In TCRdb, the immuneACCESS table is reduced to in-frame sequences with V and J assigned. These tables do not hold every clone; where another copy was compared, an unresolved V gene accounts for under half, and the others remain unexplained. The sample table records approximately 160,000 clones; about 77% of these occur just once. Approximately 2.9% of the sample lies in the top ten. Material for sequencing was PBMCs. The receptors here all came from a woman in her thirties or forties in good health and CMV-seropositive.

This clone has only a few counts. This chain connects TRBV6-1 to TRBJ2-3; 9 nucleotides line up with TRBD2. CDR3 length: 13 amino acids. With V trimmed by 10 bases and J by 6 bases, 8 bases remained unmatched. CDR1 is MNHNS, CDR2 SASEGT, per germline. This chain's CDR3 is CAMKRGAGDTQYF. The CDR3 nucleotides are TGTGCCATGAAGCGGGGGGCAGGGGATACGCAGTATTTT.

This clone was seen only a few times. The rearrangement joins TRBV11-3 to TRBJ2-1, with D possibly matching TRBD1 (6 bases). CDR1 SGHNT and CDR2 YENEEA come from the germline V gene. With 5 bases removed from V and 4 bases from J, the gap between germline ends came to 12 bases. The CDR3 spans 14 residues. The CDR3 loop is CASSPEQGYNEQFF. The CDR3 bases are TGTGCCAGCAGCCCGGAACAGGGTTACAATGAGCAGTTCTTC. Full variable domain (rest looked up from reference TRBV11-3 and TRBJ2-1): EAGVVQSPRYKIIEKKQPVAFWCNPISGHNTLYWYLQNLGQGPELLIRYENEEAVDDSQLPKDRFSAERLKGVDSTLKIQPAELGDSAVYLCASSPEQGYNEQFFGPGTRLTVL.

The chain joins TRBV29-1 to TRBJ2-3, with D tentatively TRBD2 (6 bases). Trimming removed 5 bases at V and 0 bases at J, with 12 bases between. This CDR3 contains 14 residues. The germline V gene encodes CDR1 SQVTM and CDR2 ANQGSEA. CDR3 in amino acids: CSVRAGQSTDTQYF. The CDR3 DNA reads TGCAGCGTTCGAGCGGGCCAAAGCACAGATACGCAGTATTTT.

A few counts support this clone. The chain uses TRBV28 and TRBJ1-6; the D is unclear. The CDR3 is made up of 14 amino acids. V was cut by 6 bases and J by 7 bases, with 13 bases left in between. The V gene's germline CDR1 is MDHEN and CDR2 SYDVKM. CDR3 region: CASRRVFRNSPLHF. In DNA form, the CDR3 reads TGTGCCAGCAGGAGGGTCTTTCGGAATTCACCCCTCCACTTT.

This sequence joins TRBV5-1 and TRBJ2-5; perhaps TRBD2 as D (6 bases). With the DNA end fitting TRBJ2-7 better, the J assignment may be wrong. CDR1 is SGHRS, CDR2 YFSETQ, per germline. The length of the CDR3 is 15 residues. The CDR3 loop is CASSLGGSNSYEQYF. Here the CDR3 DNA reads TGCGCCAGCAGCCTTGGGGGGTCCAACTCCTACGAGCAGTACTTC.

The rearrangement links TRBV5-6 to TRBJ1-1, with D tentatively TRBD1 (6 bases). V dropped 6 bases and J dropped 4 bases, with 16 bases sitting between them. Looked up from germline, CDR1 is SGHDT and CDR2 is YYEEEE. The CDR3 totals 14 residues. The CDR3 DNA sequence: TGTGCCAGCATCTCCAGGGGCGGGGGCACTGAAGCTTTCTTT. Protein: CASISRGGGTEAFF.

The chain has TRBV18 and TRBJ2-7, with D unresolved. The CDR3 is 13 residues long. Per germline, CDR1 KGHSH and CDR2 LQKENI. V was pared by 3 bases and J by 5 bases, with 11 bases between. This chain's CDR3 is CASSPPPRDEQYF. CDR3 in DNA: TGTGCCAGCTCACCGCCACCCCGGGACGAGCAGTACTTC.

DNA for the CDR3: TGTGCCAGCAGCGTAGAGCGAGCGGGACGCTACAATGAGCAGTTCTTC. This codes for CASSVERAGRYNEQFF. This chain links TRBV9 with TRBJ2-1, with 7 bases fitting TRBD2. With V trimmed by 0 bases and J by 3 bases, 6 bases remained unmatched. The CDR3 sequence is 16 residues long. CDR1 is SGDLS and CDR2 is YYNGEE in the germline V gene.

The chain has TRBV7-2 and TRBJ1-3, with TRBD1 matching 7 bases. CDR3 length: 16 residues. J lost 0 bases, V lost 5 bases, and 7 bases had no gene match. Germline assignment: CDR1 SGHTA and CDR2 FQGNSA. The CDR3, as DNA: TGTGCCAGCAGCCGACTGGGACAGAGCTCTGGAAACACCATATATTTT. Protein sequence: CASSRLGQSSGNTIYF. Variable domain in full (rest from reference TRBV7-2 and TRBJ1-3): GAGVSQSPSNKVTEKGKDVELRCDPISGHTALYWYRQSLGQGLEFLIYFQGNSAPDKSGLPSDRFSAERTGGSVSTLTIQRTQQEDSAVYLCASSRLGQSSGNTIYFGEGSWLTVV.

The chain joins TRBV7-2 to TRBJ2-5; 7 bases map to TRBD1. V lost 5 bases to trimming and J lost 4 bases; unmatched junction nucleotides: 7. CDR3 size: 14 residues. Germline loops: CDR1 SGHTA, CDR2 FQGNSA. CDR3 sequence reads: CASSVGGWGETQYF. CDR3 coding DNA: TGTGCCAGCAGCGTAGGGGGCTGGGGAGAGACCCAGTACTTC.

The chain carries TRBV18 and TRBJ1-1, with no clear D. Trimming removed 1 base at V and 2 bases at J, with 11 bases between. This CDR3 has 15 amino acids. CDR1 is KGHSH, CDR2 LQKENI, per germline. The CDR3 nucleotides read TGTGCCAGCTCACCACTACAGCCGTCTAACACTGAAGCTTTCTTT. Translating it yields CASSPLQPSNTEAFF.

Regarding this clone: A junction boundary mismatches the germline segment, possibly from a read error. This sequence joins TRBV7-9 and TRBJ1-1; a weak D match, TRBD1 (5 bases). Per germline, CDR1 SEHNR and CDR2 FQNEAQ (reference sequence). The CDR3 has 12 amino acids. DNA of the CDR3: TGTTCCAGCAGCCGGGGGAACCGTGAAGCTTTCTTT. Translation gives CSSSRGNREAFF.

This clone was picked up a small number of times. The rearrangement uses TRBV7-9 and TRBJ1-1, with a tentative D call TRBD1 (6 bases). Deletions cut 0 bases from V and 3 bases from J, with 17 bases between. This CDR3 region has 17 residues. Germline V gene data show CDR1 as SEHNR and CDR2 as FQNEAQ (reference sequence). The CDR3 DNA reads TGTGCCAGCAGCTTAGCATGGGCAGGGGCCCCGGACACTGAAGCTTTCTTT. It yields the protein CASSLAWAGAPDTEAFF.

The chain links TRBV30 to TRBJ2-1, with D perhaps TRBD2 (6 bases). Germline CDR1 and CDR2: GTSNPN and SVGIG (reference sequence). The CDR3 is 15 residues long. Trimming removed 0 bases from V and 7 bases from J, with 16 bases in between. Here the CDR3 reads CAWSVPGKRGNEQFF. The DNA of the CDR3 is TGTGCCTGGAGTGTCCCCGGCAAACGGGGGAATGAGCAGTTCTTC.

In the case of this clone: The junction differs from germline at one of its ends, possibly a read error. The chain uses TRBV5-4 and TRBJ1-5, with no clear D. Germline CDR1 SGHNT, CDR2 YYREEE (reference sequence). This CDR3 spans 15 amino acids. In nucleotides, the CDR3 is TGCGCCAGCAGCCAAGAACGCTATAGCAATCAGCCCCAGCATTTT. Its protein product is CASSQERYSNQPQHF.

This clone was seen a few times. The rearrangement links TRBV4-3 to TRBJ1-4; D ambiguous. Between the trimmed V and J ends, which lost 0 bases and 2 bases, there was a span of 4 bases. Looked up from germline, CDR1 is LGHNA and CDR2 is YSLEER. The CDR3 sequence is 14 residues long. The CDR3 here is CASSQERTNEKLFF. In DNA form, the CDR3 reads TGCGCCAGCAGCCAAGAACGGACTAATGAAAAACTGTTTTTT.

CDR3 DNA: TGTGCCTGGGGTAGACAGGGGGGCACTGAAGCTTTCTTT. It specifies CAWGRQGGTEAFF. The V call is TRBV30, the J call TRBJ1-1, with TRBD1 matching 9 bases. Germline V gives CDR1 GTSNPN, CDR2 SVGIG (reference sequence). The CDR3 has 13 amino acids. The V and J ends lost 5 bases and 4 bases, in that order; junction bases with no gene match: 5. Full variable domain (missing parts from reference TRBV30 and TRBJ1-1): SQTIHQWPATLVQPVGSPLSLECTVEGTSNPNLYWYRQAAGRGLQLLFYSVGIGQISSEVPQNLSASRPQDRQFILSSKKLLLSDSGFYLCAWGRQGGTEAFFGQGTRLTVV.

The chain has TRBV29-1 and TRBJ2-1; D ambiguous. The CDR3 contains 12 residues. The germline V gene has CDR1 SQVTM and CDR2 ANQGSEA. V was shortened by 3 bases and J by 7 bases, with 10 bases between the two germline ends. The CDR3 nucleotides are TGCAGCGTTGACGCCAGATTAAATGAGCAGTTCTTC. Translating it yields CSVDARLNEQFF.

In this sample, this clone turned up once. One end of the junction varies from germline; a read error may be responsible. This chain links TRBV7-9 with TRBJ2-1; the D gene is possibly TRBD2 (5 bases). Germline V gene sequence: CDR1 SEHNR, CDR2 FQNEAQ (reference sequence). This CDR3 is 12 amino acids long. Here the CDR3 reads CSSSRPPGEQFF. As DNA, the CDR3 is TGTTCCAGCAGCCGTCCTCCGGGAGAGCAGTTCTTC.

The genes are TRBV7-2 and TRBJ2-3; 10 bases are a match to TRBD2. V lost 7 bases and J lost 9; bases outside the gene matches: 7. In germline, CDR1 is SGHTA, CDR2 FQGNSA. The CDR3 consists of 13 residues. The CDR3 region is CASTPPGLATQYF. In DNA, the CDR3 is TGTGCCAGCACCCCCCCGGGACTAGCGACGCAGTATTTT.

This chain joins TRBV9 and TRBJ2-1; weak D call: TRBD2 (6 bases). Deletions cut 0 bases from V and 10 bases from J, with 20 bases between. The germline V gene has CDR1 SGDLS and CDR2 YYNGEE. This CDR3 comprises 16 residues. CDR3 nucleotides: TGTGCCAGCAGCGTAGGGCCCCGGGGGAGCGACAGCGAGCAGTTCTTC. This codes for CASSVGPRGSDSEQFF.